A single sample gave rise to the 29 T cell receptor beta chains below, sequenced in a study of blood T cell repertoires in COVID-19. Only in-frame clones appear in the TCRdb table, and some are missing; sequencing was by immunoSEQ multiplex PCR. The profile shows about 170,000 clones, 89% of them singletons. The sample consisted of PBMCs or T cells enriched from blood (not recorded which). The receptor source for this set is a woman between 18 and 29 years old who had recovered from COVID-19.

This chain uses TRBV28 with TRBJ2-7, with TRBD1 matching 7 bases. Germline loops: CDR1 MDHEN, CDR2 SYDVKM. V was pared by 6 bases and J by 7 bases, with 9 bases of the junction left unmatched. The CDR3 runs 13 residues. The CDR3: CASRTSTGVEQYF. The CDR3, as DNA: TGTGCCAGCAGAACAAGTACAGGGGTTGAGCAGTACTTC.

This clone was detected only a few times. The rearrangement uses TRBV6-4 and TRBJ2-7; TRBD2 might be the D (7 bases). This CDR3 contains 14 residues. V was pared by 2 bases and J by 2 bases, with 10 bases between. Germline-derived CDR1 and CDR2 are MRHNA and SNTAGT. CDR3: CASSDGRDTYEQYF. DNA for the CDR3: TGTGCCAGCAGTGACGGGAGGGACACCTACGAGCAGTACTTC.

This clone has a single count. The chain's CDR3 is CASSLLHNNEQFF. As DNA, the CDR3 is TGTGCCAGCAGCTTACTCCACAACAATGAGCAGTTCTTC. V gene TRBV7-3 combines with J gene TRBJ2-1; D gene uncertain. The ends were cut back, 2 bases at V and 5 bases at J, with 7 bases in the middle. The CDR3 sequence is 13 residues long. The germline V gene has CDR1 SGHTA and CDR2 FQGTGA.

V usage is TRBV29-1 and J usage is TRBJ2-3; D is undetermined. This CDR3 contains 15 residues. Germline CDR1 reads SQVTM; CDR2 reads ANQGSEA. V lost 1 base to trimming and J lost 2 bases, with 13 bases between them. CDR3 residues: CSVEGPFHYTDTQYF. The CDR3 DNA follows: TGCAGCGTTGAAGGGCCATTCCATTACACAGATACGCAGTATTTT.

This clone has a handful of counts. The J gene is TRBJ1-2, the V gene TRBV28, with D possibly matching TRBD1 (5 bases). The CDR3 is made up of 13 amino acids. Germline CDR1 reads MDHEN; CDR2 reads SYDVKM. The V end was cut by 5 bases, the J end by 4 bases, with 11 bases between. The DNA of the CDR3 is TGTGCCAGCAGTCTCTCAGGGTTCTATGGCTACACCTTC. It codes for CASSLSGFYGYTF.

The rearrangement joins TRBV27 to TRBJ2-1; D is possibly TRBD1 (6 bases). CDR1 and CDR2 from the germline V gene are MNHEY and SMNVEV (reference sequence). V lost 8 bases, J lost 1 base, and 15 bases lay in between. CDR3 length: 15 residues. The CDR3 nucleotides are TGTGCCAGCTATCAGGGGCGGGTTTCCTACAATGAGCAGTTCTTC. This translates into CASYQGRVSYNEQFF.

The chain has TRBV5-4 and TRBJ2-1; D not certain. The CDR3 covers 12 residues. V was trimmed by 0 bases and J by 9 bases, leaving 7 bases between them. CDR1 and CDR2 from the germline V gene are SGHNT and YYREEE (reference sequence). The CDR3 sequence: CASSLERGEQFF. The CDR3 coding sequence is TGTGCCAGCAGCTTGGAACGCGGTGAGCAGTTCTTC.

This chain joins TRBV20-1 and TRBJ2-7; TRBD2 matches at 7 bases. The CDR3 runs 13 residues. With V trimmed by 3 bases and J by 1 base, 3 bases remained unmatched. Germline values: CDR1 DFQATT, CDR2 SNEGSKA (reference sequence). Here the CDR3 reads CSASPSGSYEQYF. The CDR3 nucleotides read TGCAGTGCTAGTCCTAGCGGTTCCTACGAGCAGTACTTC.

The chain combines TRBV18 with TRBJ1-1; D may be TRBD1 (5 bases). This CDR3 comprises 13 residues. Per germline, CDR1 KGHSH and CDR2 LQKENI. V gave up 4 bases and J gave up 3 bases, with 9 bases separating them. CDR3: CASSLGGDTEAFF. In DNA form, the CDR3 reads TGTGCCAGCTCACTCGGGGGGGACACTGAAGCTTTCTTT.

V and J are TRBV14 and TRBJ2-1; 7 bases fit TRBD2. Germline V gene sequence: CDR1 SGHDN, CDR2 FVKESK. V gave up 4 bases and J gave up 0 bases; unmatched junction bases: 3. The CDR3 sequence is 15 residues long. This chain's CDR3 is CASSPQRGSYNEQFF. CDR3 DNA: TGTGCCAGCAGCCCCCAGCGGGGCTCCTACAATGAGCAGTTCTTC.

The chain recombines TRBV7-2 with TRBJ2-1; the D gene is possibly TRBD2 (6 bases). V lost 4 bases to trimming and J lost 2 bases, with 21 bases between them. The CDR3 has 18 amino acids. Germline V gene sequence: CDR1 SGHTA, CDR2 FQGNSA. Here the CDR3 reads CASSSLGVADPAYNEQFF. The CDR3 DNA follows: TGTGCCAGCAGCTCCCTGGGGGTAGCGGACCCCGCCTACAATGAGCAGTTCTTC.

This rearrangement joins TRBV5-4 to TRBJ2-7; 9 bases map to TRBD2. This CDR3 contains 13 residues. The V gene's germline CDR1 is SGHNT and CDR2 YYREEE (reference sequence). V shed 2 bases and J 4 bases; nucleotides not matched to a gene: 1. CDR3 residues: CASSFSGRYEQYF. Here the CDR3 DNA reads TGTGCCAGCAGCTTTAGCGGGAGATACGAGCAGTACTTC.

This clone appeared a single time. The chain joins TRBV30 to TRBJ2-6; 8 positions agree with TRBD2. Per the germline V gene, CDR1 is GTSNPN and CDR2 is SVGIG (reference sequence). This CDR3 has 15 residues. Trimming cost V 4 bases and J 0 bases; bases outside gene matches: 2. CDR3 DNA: TGTGCCTGGACCCGGGGGGGCTCTGGGGCCAACGTCCTGACTTTC. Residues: CAWTRGGSGANVLTF.

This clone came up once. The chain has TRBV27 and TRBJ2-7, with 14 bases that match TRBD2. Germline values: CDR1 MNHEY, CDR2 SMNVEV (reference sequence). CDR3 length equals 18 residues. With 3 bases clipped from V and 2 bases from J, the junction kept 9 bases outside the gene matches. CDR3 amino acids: CASSFQPQTSGRAYEQYF. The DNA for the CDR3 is TGTGCCAGCAGTTTTCAACCCCAGACTAGCGGGAGGGCCTACGAGCAGTACTTC.

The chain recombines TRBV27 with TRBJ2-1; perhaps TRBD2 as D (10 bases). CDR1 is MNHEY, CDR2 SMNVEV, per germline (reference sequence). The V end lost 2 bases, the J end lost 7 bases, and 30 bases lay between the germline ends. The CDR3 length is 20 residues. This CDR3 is CASSLPRDRVGTSGTNEQFF. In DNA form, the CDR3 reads TGTGCCAGCAGTTTACCCCGGGACAGGGTCGGCACTAGCGGGACAAATGAGCAGTTCTTC.

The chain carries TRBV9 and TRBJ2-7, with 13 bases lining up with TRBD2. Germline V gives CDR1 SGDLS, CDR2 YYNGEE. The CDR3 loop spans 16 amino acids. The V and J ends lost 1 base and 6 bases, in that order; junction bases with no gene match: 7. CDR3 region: CASSVKGLAGVSEQYF. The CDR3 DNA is TGTGCCAGCAGCGTAAAAGGACTAGCGGGAGTCTCCGAGCAGTACTTC.

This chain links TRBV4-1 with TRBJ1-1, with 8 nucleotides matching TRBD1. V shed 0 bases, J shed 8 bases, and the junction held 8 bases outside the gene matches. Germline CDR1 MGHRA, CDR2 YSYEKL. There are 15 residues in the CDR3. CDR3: CASSQDGRGPVEAFF. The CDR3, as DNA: TGCGCCAGCAGCCAAGATGGCAGGGGGCCCGTCGAAGCTTTCTTT.

The CDR3 DNA sequence: TGCGCCAGCAGCCAAGAGGGCAGAAGCAATCAGCCCCAGCATTTT. Its translation is CASSQEGRSNQPQHF. The chain combines TRBV4-1 with TRBJ1-5; unclear D gene. From germline, CDR1 is MGHRA and CDR2 YSYEKL. Trimming took 0 bases from V and 1 from J, leaving 7 bases between them. The CDR3 has 15 amino acids.

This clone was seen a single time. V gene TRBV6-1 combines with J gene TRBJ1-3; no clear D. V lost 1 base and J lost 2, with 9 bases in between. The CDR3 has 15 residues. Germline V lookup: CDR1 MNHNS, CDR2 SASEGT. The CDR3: CASSEVEGAGNTIYF. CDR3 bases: TGTGCCAGCAGTGAAGTGGAGGGAGCTGGAAACACCATATATTTT.

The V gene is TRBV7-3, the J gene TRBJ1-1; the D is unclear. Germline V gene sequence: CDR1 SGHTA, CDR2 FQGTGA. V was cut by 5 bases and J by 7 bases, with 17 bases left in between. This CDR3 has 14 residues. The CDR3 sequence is CASSRTGLPDEAFF. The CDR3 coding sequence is TGTGCCAGCAGCCGGACGGGATTACCTGATGAAGCTTTCTTT.

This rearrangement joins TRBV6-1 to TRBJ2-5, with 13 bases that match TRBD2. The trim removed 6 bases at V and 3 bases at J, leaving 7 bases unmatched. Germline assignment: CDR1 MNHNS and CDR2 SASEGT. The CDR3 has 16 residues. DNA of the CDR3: TGTGCCAGCAGCGAATCCGGGACTAGCGGGGAAGAGACCCAGTACTTC. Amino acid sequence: CASSESGTSGEETQYF.

The CDR3 sequence: CASRGGSGANVLTF. CDR3 nucleotide sequence: TGTGCCAGCCGAGGCGGCTCTGGGGCCAACGTCCTGACTTTC. This chain uses TRBV5-6 with TRBJ2-6; D is undetermined. There are 14 residues in the CDR3. The germline V and J ends were trimmed by 7 bases and 0 bases, with 8 bases remaining between them. Germline V gene sequence: CDR1 SGHDT, CDR2 YYEEEE. Full variable domain (missing parts from reference TRBV5-6 and TRBJ2-6): DAGVTQSPTHLIKTRGQQVTLRCSPKSGHDTVSWYQQALGQGPQFIFQYYEEEERQRGNFPDRFSGHQFPNYSSELNVNALLLGDSALYLCASRGGSGANVLTFGAGSRLTVL.

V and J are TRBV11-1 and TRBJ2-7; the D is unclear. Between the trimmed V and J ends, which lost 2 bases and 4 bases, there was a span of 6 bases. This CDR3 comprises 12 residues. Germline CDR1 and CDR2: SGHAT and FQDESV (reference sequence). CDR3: CASSLLEYEQYF. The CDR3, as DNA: TGTGCCAGCAGCTTACTGGAGTACGAGCAGTACTTC.

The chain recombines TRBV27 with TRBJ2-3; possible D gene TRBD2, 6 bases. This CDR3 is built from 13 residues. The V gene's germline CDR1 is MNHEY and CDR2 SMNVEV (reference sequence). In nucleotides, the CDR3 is TGTGCTACCCGCCCGGGAGCCACGGATACGCAGTATTTT. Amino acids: CATRPGATDTQYF.

This chain's CDR3 is CAWVRDRAHEQYF. As DNA, the CDR3 is TGTGCCTGGGTCCGGGACAGGGCCCACGAGCAGTACTTC. The chain combines TRBV30 with TRBJ2-7, with 9 bases identical to TRBD1. Looked up from germline, CDR1 is GTSNPN and CDR2 is SVGIG (reference sequence). The trim removed 5 bases at V and 5 bases at J, leaving 7 bases unmatched. This CDR3 is 13 amino acids long.

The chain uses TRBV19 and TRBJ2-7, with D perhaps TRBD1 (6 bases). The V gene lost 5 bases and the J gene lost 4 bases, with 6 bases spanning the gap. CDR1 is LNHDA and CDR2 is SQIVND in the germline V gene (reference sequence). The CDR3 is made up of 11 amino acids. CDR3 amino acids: CASSQGYEQYF. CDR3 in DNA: TGTGCCAGTAGTCAGGGGTACGAGCAGTACTTC.

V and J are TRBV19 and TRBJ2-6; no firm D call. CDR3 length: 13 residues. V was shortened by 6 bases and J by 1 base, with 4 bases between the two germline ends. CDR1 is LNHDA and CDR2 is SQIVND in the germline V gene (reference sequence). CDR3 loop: CASRRSGANVLTF. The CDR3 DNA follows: TGTGCCAGTAGGCGATCTGGGGCCAACGTCCTGACTTTC.

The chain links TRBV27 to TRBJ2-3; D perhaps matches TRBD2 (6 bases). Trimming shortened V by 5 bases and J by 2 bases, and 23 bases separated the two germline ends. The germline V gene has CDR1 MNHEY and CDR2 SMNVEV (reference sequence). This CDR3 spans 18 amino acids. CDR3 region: CASSAPGPLGGSTDTQYF. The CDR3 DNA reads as TGTGCCAGCAGTGCCCCGGGACCCCTGGGGGGATCCACAGATACGCAGTATTTT.

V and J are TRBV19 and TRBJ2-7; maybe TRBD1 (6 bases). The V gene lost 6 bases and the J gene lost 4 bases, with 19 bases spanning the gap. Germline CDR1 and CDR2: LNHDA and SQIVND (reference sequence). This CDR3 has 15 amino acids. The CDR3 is CASSTRGTSRYEQYF. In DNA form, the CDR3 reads TGTGCCAGTAGCACCAGAGGGACATCGCGTTACGAGCAGTACTTC.